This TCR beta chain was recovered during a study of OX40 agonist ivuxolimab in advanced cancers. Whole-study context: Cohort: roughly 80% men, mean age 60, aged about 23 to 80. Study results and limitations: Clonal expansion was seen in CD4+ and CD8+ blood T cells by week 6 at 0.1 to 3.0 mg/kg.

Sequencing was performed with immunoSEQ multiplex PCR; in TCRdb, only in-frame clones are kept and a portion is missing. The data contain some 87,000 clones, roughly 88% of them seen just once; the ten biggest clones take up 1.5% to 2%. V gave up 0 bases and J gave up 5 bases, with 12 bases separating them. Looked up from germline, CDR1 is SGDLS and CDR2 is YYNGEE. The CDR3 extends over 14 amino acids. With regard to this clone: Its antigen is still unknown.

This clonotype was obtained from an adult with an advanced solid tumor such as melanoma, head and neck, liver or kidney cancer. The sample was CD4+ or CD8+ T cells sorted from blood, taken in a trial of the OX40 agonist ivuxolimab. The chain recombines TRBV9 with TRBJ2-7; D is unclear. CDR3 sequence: CASSVAGRMNEQYF. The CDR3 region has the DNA TGTGCCAGCAGCGTAGCTGGTAGGATGAACGAGCAGTACTTC. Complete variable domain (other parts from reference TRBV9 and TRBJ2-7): DSGVTQTPKHLITATGQRVTLRCSPRSGDLSVYWYQQSLDQGLQFLIQYYNGEERAKGNILERFSAQQFPDLHSELNLSSLELGDSALYFCASSVAGRMNEQYFGPGTRLTVT.